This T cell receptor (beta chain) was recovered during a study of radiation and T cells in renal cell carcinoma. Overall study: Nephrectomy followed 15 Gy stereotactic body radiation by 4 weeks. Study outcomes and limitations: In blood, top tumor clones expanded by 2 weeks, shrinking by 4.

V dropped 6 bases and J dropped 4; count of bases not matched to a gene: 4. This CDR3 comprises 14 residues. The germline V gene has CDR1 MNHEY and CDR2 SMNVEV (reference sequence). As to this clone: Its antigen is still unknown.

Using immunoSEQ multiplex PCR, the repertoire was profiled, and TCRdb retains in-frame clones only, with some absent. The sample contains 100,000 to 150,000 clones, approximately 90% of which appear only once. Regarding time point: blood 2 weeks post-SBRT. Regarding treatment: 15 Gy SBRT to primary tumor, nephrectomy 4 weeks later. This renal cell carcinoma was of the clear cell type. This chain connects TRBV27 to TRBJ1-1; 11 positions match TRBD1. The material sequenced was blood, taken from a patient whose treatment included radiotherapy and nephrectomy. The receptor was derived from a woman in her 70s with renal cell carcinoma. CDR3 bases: TGTGCCAGCAGACGGACAGGGGGCTTCACTGAAGCTTTCTTT. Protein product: CASRRTGGFTEAFF.